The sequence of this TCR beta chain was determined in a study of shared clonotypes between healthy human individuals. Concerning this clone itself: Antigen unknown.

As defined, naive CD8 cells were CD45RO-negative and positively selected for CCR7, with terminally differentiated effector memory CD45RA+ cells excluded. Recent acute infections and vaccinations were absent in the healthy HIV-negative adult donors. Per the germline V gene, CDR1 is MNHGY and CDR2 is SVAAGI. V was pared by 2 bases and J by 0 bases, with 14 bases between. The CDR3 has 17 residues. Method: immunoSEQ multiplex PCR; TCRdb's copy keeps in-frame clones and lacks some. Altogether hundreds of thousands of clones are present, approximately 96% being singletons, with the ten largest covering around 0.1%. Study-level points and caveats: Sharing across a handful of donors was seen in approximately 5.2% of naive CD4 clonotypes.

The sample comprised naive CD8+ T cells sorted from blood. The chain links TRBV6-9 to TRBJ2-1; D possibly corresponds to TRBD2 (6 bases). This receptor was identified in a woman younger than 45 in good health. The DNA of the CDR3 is TGTGCCAGCAGTTATACCAGGAGGAGGGACTCCTACAATGAGCAGTTCTTC. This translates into CASSYTRRRDSYNEQFF.